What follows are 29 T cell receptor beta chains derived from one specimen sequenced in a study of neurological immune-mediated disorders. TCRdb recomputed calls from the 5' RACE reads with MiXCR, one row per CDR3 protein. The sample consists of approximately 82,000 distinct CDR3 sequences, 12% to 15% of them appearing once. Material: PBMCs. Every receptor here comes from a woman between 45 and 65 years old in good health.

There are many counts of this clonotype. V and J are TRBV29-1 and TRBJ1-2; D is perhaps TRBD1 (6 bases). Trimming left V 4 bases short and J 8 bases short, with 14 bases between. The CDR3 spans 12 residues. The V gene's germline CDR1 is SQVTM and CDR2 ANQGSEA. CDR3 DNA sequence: TGCAGCGTTGGGATGCCTGGGGGCGGCTACACCTTC. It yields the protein CSVGMPGGGYTF.

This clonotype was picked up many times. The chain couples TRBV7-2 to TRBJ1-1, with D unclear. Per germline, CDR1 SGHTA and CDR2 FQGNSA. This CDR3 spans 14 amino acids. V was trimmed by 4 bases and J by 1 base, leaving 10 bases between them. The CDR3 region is CASSSSLGNTEAFF. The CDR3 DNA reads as TGTGCCAGCAGCTCTTCCCTCGGGAACACTGAAGCTTTCTTT.

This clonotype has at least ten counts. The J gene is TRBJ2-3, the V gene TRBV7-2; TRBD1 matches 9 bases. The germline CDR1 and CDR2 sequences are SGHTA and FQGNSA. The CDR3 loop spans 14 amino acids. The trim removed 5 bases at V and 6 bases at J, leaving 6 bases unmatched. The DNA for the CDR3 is TGTGCCAGCAGCACCTACAGGGGGCCCGATACGCAGTATTTT. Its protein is CASSTYRGPDTQYF.

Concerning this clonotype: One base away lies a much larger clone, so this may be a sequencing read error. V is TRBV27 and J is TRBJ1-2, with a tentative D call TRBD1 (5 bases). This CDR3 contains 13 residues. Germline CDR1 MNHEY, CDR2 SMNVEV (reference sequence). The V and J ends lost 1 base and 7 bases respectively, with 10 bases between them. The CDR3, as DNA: TGTGCCAGCAGTTTATGTGGGGGAGGTGGCTACACCTTC. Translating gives CASSLCGGGGYTF.

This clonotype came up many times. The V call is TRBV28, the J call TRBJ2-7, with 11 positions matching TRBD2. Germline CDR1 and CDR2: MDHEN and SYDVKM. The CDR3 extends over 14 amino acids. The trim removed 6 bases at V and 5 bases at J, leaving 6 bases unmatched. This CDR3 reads CASSDSGRGHEQYF. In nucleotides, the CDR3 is TGTGCCAGCAGCGATAGCGGGAGGGGCCACGAGCAGTACTTC.

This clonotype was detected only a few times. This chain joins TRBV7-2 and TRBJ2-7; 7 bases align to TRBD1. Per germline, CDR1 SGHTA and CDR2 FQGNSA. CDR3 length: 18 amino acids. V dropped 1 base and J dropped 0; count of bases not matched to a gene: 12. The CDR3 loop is CASSLGAFLGTVSYEQYF. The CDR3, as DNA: TGTGCCAGCAGCTTAGGAGCCTTCCTCGGGACAGTCTCCTACGAGCAGTACTTC.

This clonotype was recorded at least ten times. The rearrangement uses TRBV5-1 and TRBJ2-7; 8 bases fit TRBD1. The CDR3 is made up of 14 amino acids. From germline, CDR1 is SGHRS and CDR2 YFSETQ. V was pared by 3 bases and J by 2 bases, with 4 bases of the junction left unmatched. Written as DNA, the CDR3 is TGCGCCAGCAGCTGGACAGGGAGTACCTACGAGCAGTACTTC. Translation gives CASSWTGSTYEQYF.

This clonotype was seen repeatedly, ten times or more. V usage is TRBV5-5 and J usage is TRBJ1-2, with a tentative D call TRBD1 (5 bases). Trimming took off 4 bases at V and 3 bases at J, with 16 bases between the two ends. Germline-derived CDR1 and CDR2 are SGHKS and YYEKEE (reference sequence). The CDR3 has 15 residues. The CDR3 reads CASSPTPGVDYGYTF. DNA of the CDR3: TGTGCCAGCAGCCCGACCCCGGGGGTTGACTATGGCTACACCTTC.

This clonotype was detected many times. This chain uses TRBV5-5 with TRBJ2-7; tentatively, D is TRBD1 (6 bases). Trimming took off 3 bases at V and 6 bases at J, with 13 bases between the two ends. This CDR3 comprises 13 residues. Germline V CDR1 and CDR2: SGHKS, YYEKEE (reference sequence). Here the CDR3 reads CASSYATGSEQYF. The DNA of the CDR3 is TGTGCCAGCAGCTACGCGACAGGATCCGAGCAGTACTTC.

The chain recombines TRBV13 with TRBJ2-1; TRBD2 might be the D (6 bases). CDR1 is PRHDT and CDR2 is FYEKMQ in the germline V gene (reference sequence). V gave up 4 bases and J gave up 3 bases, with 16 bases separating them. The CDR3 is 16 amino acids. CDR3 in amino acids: CASSSSAGRSYNEQFF. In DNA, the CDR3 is TGTGCCAGCAGCTCGTCGGCGGGACGGAGCTACAATGAGCAGTTCTTC.

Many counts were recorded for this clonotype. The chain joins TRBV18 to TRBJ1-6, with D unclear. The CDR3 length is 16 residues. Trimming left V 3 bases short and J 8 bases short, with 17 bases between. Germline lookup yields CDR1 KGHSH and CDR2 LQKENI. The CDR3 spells CASSPTDALGDSPLHF. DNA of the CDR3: TGTGCCAGCTCACCCACCGACGCCCTAGGAGATTCACCCCTCCACTTT.

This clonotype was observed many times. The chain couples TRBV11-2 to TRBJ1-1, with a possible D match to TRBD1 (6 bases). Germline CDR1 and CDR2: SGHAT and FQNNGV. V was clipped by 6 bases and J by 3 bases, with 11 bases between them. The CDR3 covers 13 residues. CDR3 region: CASRGGADTEAFF. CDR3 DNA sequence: TGTGCCAGCAGGGGGGGGGCGGACACTGAAGCTTTCTTT.

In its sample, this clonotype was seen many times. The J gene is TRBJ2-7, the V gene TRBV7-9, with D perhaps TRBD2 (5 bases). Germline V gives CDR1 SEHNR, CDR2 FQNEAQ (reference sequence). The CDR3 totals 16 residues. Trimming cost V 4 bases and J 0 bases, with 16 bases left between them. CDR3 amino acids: CASSSRDPRTSYEQYF. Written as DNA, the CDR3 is TGTGCCAGCAGCTCGAGGGATCCCCGCACCTCCTACGAGCAGTACTTC.

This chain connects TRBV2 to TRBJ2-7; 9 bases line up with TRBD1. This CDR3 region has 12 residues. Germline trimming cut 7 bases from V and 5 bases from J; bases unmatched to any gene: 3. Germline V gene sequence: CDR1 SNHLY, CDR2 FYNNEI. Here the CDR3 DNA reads TGTGCCAGCATGGGACAGGGAGACGAGCAGTACTTC. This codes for CASMGQGDEQYF.

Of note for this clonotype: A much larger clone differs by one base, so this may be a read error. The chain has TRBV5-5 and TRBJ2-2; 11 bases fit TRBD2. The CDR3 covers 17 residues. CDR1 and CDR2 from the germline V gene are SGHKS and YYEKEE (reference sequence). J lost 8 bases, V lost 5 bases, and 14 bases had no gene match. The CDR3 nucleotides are TGTGCCAGCAGTTCTTTGTGTAGCGGGAGGGCGTCTGGGGAGCTGTTTTTT. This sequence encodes CASSSLCSGRASGELFF.

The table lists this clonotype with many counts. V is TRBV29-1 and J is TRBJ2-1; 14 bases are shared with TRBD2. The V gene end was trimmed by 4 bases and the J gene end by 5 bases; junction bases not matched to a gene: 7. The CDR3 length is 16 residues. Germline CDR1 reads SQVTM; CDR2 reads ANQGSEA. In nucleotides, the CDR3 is TGCAGCGTTGGTGGGACTAGCGGGGGAGGGGACAATGAGCAGTTCTTC. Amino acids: CSVGGTSGGGDNEQFF.

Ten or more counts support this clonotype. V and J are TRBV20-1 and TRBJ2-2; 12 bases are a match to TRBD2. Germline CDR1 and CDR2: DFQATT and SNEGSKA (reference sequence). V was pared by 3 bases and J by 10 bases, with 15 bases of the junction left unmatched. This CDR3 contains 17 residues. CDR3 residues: CSASLAGGPGEVEELFF. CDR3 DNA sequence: TGCAGTGCTAGTCTAGCGGGAGGGCCCGGTGAAGTCGAGGAGCTGTTTTTT.

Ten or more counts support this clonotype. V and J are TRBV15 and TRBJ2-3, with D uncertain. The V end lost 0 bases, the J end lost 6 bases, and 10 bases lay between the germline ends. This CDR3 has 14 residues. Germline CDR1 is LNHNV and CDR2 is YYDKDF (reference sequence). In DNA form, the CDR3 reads TGTGCCACCAGCAGAGACCCGCGGAAGGATACGCAGTATTTT. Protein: CATSRDPRKDTQYF.

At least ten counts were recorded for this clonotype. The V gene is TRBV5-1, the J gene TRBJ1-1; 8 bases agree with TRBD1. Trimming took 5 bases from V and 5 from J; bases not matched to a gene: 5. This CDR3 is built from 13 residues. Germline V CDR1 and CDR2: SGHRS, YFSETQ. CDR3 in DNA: TGCGCCAGCAGTTTCACAGGGGGGACTGAAGCTTTCTTT. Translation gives CASSFTGGTEAFF. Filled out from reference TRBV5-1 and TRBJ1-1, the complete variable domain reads KAGVTQTPRYLIKTRGQQVTLSCSPISGHRSVSWYQQTPGQGLQFLFEYFSETQRNKGNFPGRFSGRQFSNSRSEMNVSTLELGDSALYLCASSFTGGTEAFFGQGTRLTVV.

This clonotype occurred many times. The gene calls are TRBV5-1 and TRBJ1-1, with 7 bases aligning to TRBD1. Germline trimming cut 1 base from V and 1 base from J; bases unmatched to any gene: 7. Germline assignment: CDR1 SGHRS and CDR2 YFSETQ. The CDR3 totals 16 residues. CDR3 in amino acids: CASSLIAGGKNTEAFF. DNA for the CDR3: TGCGCCAGCAGCTTGATTGCAGGGGGTAAGAACACTGAAGCTTTCTTT.

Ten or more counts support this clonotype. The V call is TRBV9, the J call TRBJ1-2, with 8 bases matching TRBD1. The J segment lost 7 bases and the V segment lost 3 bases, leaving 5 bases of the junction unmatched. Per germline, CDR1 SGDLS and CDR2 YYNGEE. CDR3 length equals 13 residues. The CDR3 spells CASSATGELGYTF. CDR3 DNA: TGTGCCAGCAGCGCGACAGGGGAGCTTGGCTACACCTTC. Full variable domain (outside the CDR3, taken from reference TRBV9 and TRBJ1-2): DSGVTQTPKHLITATGQRVTLRCSPRSGDLSVYWYQQSLDQGLQFLIQYYNGEERAKGNILERFSAQQFPDLHSELNLSSLELGDSALYFCASSATGELGYTFGSGTRLTVV.

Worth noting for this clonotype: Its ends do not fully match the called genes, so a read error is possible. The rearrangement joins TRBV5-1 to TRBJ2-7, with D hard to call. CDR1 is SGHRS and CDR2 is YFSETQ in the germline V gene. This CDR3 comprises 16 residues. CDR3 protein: CASSTSSSWVLYKQYF. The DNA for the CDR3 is TGCGCCAGCAGCACCTCCTCAAGCTGGGTCCTCTACAAGCAGTACTTC. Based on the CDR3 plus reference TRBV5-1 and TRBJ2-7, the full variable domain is KAGVTQTPRYLIKTRGQQVTLSCSPISGHRSVSWYQQTPGQGLQFLFEYFSETQRNKGNFPGRFSGRQFSNSRSEMNVSTLELGDSALYLCASSTSSSWVLYKQYFGPGTRLTVT.

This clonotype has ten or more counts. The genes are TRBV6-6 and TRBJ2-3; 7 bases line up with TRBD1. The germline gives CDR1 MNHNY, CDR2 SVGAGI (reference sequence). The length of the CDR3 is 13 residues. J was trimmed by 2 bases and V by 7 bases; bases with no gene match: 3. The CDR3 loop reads CASIGTVTDTQYF. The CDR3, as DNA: TGTGCCAGCATCGGGACAGTCACAGATACGCAGTATTTT.

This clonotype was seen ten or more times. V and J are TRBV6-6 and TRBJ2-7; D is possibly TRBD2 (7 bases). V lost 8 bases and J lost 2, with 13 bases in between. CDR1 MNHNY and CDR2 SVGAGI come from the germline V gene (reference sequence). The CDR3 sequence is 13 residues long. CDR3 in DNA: TGTGCCAGCGCTAGGGGGGGCCCCTACGAGCAGTACTTC. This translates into CASARGGPYEQYF.

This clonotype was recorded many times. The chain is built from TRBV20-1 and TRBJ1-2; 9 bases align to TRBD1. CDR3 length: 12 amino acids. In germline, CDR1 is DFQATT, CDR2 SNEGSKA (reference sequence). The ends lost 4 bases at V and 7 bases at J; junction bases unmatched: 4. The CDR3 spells CSATDRGSGYTF. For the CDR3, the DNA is TGCAGTGCTACGGACAGGGGTAGTGGCTACACCTTC.

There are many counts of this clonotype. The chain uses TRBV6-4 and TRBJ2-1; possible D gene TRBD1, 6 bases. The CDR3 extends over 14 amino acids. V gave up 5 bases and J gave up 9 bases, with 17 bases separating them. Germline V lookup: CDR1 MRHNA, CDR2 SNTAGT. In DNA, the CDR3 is TGTGCCAGCAGTAATAGCAACAGGGTTAGTGAGCAGTTCTTC. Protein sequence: CASSNSNRVSEQFF.

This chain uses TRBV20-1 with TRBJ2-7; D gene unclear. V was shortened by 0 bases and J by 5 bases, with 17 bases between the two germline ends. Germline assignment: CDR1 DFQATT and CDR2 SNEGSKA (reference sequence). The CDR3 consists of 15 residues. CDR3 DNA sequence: TGCAGTGCTAGAGATCTTTTTGCTAGGGATGACGAGCAGTACTTC. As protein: CSARDLFARDDEQYF.

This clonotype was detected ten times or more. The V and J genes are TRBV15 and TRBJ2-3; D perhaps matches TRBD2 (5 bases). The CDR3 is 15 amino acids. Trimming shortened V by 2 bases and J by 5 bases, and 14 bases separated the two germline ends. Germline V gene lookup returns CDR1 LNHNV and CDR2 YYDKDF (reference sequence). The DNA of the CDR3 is TGTGCCACCAGCAGATCCGGCGGGTGGGGAGATACGCAGTATTTT. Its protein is CATSRSGGWGDTQYF.

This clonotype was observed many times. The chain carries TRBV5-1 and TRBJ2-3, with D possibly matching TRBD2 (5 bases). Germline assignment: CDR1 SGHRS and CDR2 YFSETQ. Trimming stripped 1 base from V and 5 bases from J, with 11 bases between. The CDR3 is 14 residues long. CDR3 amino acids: CASSLLVGRDTQYF. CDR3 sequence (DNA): TGCGCCAGCAGCTTGTTGGTGGGGAGAGATACGCAGTATTTT.